The source of this TCR beta chain is a study of blood T cell repertoires in COVID-19 (dated by TCRdb to the early 2020s). Looking at the study overall: Samples covering the acute and convalescent phases of COVID-19 were provided by collaborators in the United States, Italy and Spain. The repertoires were released in a freely available public database intended as a resource for research on the immune response to SARS-CoV-2. The sample metadata nearly always contained a de-identified subject ID, COVID-19 status, age in years and sex. The samples were drawn from the first 160 participants of the ongoing ImmuneRACE study and from 950 to 1,500 subjects provided by 6 global collaborators. The prospective study material was composed of cDNA or gDNA derived from T cells, B-cell-depleted T cells, or PBMCs. Where available, HLA class I and class II types were obtained from metadata supplied by the sample provider rather than from assay-based typing. The dataset comprised deeply sampled blood TCRbeta repertoires from subjects exposed to, actively infected with, or recovered from COVID-19.

Study-wide findings and limitations: The amount of clinical and demographic metadata varied by source and participant and was provided uncurated.

Each collaborating institution followed its own protocols to collect whole blood in K2EDTA tubes. Collaborator samples were shipped for TCRbeta analysis as frozen whole blood, isolated PBMCs, or DNA extracted from either sample type. TCRbeta CDR3 regions were amplified from genomic DNA by means of the immunoSEQ Assay, a bias-controlled multiplex PCR. The original methods were these. The number of nucleated cells in each sample was estimated by amplification of reference gene primers within the assay. To quantify the absolute abundance of each unique TCRbeta CDR3 rearrangement, sequence reads were collapsed and filtered. For each sample, productive Simpson clonality was calculated as the square root of Simpson's diversity index over productive rearrangements. TCRdb's version of the immuneACCESS table is confined to in-frame rearrangements and falls short of the full clone set. An unresolved V gene accounts for under half of the shortfall where checked; the remainder is of unknown origin. The DNA was the basis for D and trimming; V, J and clone size are from that table. This sample is represented by 95,000 to 100,000 clones; 70% to 90% of them were singletons. Of the sample, 11% is held by the ten largest clones.

For this clone: The antigen it binds to is not known. Base quality data are lacking; no much larger clone is found one base away.

The sequenced sample consisted of peripheral blood. The receptor's source is a woman under 40 with acute or convalescent COVID-19.

The DNA sequence is as follows: TGTGCCAGCAGCTATCATACAGGGCTGCACTATGGCTACACCTTC. Its protein reads: CASSYHTGLHYGYTF. The receptor chain draws on TRBV27 and TRBJ1-2; the best D guess is TRBD1, with 6 bases matching. The junction carries 17 bases between V and J, which are trimmed by 6 bases and 3 bases respectively. The CDR3 starts with the cysteine, ends with the phenylalanine, and has 15 residues. The entry retains the CDR3 DNA only, 45 bases that are in frame from base 1. Per the germline V gene (reference sequence), MNHEY is the CDR1 and SMNVEV is the CDR2.